This T cell receptor beta chain was obtained from a study of blood T cell repertoires in COVID-19. In the study overall: The samples span acute and convalescent COVID-19 from the United States, Italy and Spain. Sources were T cells, B-cell-depleted T cells, or PBMCs; the material itself was cDNA or gDNA.

V lost 1 base, J lost 8 bases, and 14 bases lay in between. The CDR3 extends over 15 amino acids. Germline loops: CDR1 MNHEY, CDR2 SMNVEV (reference sequence). Under the authors' procedure: The authors estimated nucleated cell counts from reference gene primer amplification. Clones were read by immunoSEQ multiplex PCR, and TCRdb kept only the in-frame ones, dropping some. V and J calls plus clone size are reproduced from that table; the DNA served to infer D and trimming. Of some 120,000 clones listed, around three quarters are singletons. The sequencing input was peripheral blood. The source of this sequence is a woman in her seventies with acute or convalescent COVID-19. The chain is built from TRBV27 and TRBJ1-4, with D possibly matching TRBD1 (5 bases). The DNA of the CDR3 is TGTGCCAGCAGTTTATTTGGTTTCAAGGGGGAAAAACTGTTTTTT. As protein: CASSLFGFKGEKLFF.